Below, 16 T cell receptor beta chains from the same sample are listed, as sequenced in a study of early T cells in non-severe SARS-CoV-2 infection. TCRdb itself ran the 5' RACE reads through MiXCR, one entry per CDR3 protein. Found here are under 40,000 distinct CDR3 sequences, roughly 6% of them singletons; the top ten hold about 5.5%. The sequenced sample was whole blood. The receptors derive from an adult who was a healthcare worker with PCR-confirmed SARS-CoV-2 infection or an uninfected control (not recorded which).

This clonotype was observed at least ten times. The chain is built from TRBV3-1 and TRBJ1-2; 9 nucleotides match TRBD1. Losses at the gene ends were 1 base for V and 8 bases for J; bases not matched to a gene: 14. Per the germline V gene, CDR1 is LGHDT and CDR2 is YNNKEL (reference sequence). CDR3 length: 17 residues. Here the CDR3 reads CASSQAKWGQGIGGYTF. The CDR3 region has the DNA TGTGCCAGCAGCCAAGCAAAATGGGGACAGGGAATAGGAGGCTACACCTTC.

This clonotype was found many times. The rearrangement joins TRBV20-1 to TRBJ1-5; D ambiguous. This CDR3 contains 15 residues. V was cut by 6 bases and J by 3 bases, with 18 bases left in between. Germline-derived CDR1 and CDR2 are DFQATT and SNEGSKA (reference sequence). The CDR3 nucleotides read TGCAGTGCCCGAGATTTGGGCAGGTCCAATCAGCCCCAGCATTTT. Translating it yields CSARDLGRSNQPQHF.

The table lists this clonotype with many counts. This sequence joins TRBV6-5 and TRBJ2-3; D is perhaps TRBD1 or TRBD2 (5 bases each). Germline assignment: CDR1 MNHEY and CDR2 SVGAGI. Trimming pared 2 bases from V and 4 bases from J, leaving 10 bases between. The CDR3 spans 14 residues. The CDR3 DNA reads as TGTGCCAGCAGTTACAAGGGACCCCCAGATACGCAGTATTTT. Translation: CASSYKGPPDTQYF.

V is TRBV20-1 and J is TRBJ2-5, with 8 positions matching TRBD1. The CDR3 runs 13 residues. Looked up from germline, CDR1 is DFQATT and CDR2 is SNEGSKA (reference sequence). Trimming removed 1 base from V and 5 bases from J; junction bases left unmatched: 3. The CDR3 is CSARGQGRETQYF. For the CDR3, the DNA is TGCAGTGCTAGAGGACAGGGGCGGGAGACCCAGTACTTC.

This clonotype was recorded many times. The rearrangement links TRBV11-2 to TRBJ2-7, with a weak D call TRBD2 (5 bases). Germline V gives CDR1 SGHAT, CDR2 FQNNGV. This CDR3 is 12 amino acids long. Trimming shortened V by 5 bases and J by 6 bases, and 11 bases separated the two germline ends. Here the CDR3 DNA reads TGTGCCAGCAGCCACGGGGTCCTCGAGCAGTACTTC. Amino acid sequence: CASSHGVLEQYF.

This clonotype came up many times. The chain uses TRBV5-3 and TRBJ2-4, with 7 bases matching TRBD2. TRBV5-3 is reported as an ORF; its role is uncertain. The CDR3 runs 13 residues. The CDR3 DNA sequence: TGTGCATGGGAGGGAGTAGCCAAAAACATTCAGTACTTC. Residues: CAWEGVAKNIQYF.

This clonotype showed up just a few times. The chain joins TRBV5-4 to TRBJ2-1; no clear D. Per the germline V gene, CDR1 is SGHNT and CDR2 is YYREEE (reference sequence). The CDR3 is made up of 13 amino acids. Deletions cut 6 bases from V and 8 bases from J, with 15 bases between. In nucleotides, the CDR3 is TGTGCCAGCACCCAGTGGAGTGGGGATGAGCAGTTCTTC. Protein: CASTQWSGDEQFF.

This clonotype was counted at least ten times. This chain joins TRBV7-6 and TRBJ1-1, with 7 bases matching TRBD1. Trimming cost V 3 bases and J 1 base; bases outside gene matches: 8. Looked up from germline, CDR1 is SGHVS and CDR2 is FNYEAQ. CDR3 length: 16 residues. DNA of the CDR3: TGTGCCAGCAGCTTTCTTGTGAGGGGGCGGAACACTGAAGCTTTCTTT. Its protein product is CASSFLVRGRNTEAFF.

This clonotype was seen ten or more times. Written as DNA, the CDR3 is TGTGCCAGCACAGGGGGCGGGAGGGGAAATTACGAGCAGTACTTC. Translated: CASTGGGRGNYEQYF. The chain employs TRBV27 and TRBJ2-7, with D possibly being TRBD2 (9 bases). The CDR3 runs to 15 residues. V gave up 7 bases and J gave up 4 bases, with 20 bases separating them. The germline V gene has CDR1 MNHEY and CDR2 SMNVEV (reference sequence).

This clonotype came up many times. This chain connects TRBV5-1 to TRBJ2-7; D tentatively fits TRBD1 or TRBD2 (5 bases each). The ends were cut back, 4 bases at V and 5 bases at J, with 16 bases in the middle. This CDR3 is built from 14 residues. Germline V lookup: CDR1 SGHRS, CDR2 YFSETQ. CDR3 loop: CASSPGTARDEQYF. DNA for the CDR3: TGCGCCAGCAGCCCCGGGACGGCCAGAGACGAGCAGTACTTC.

The chain is built from TRBV4-1 and TRBJ1-2; D is unclear. This CDR3 comprises 15 residues. CDR1 and CDR2 from the germline V gene are MGHRA and YSYEKL. V shed 0 bases and J shed 0 bases, with 8 bases lying between them. The CDR3 DNA reads as TGCGCCAGCAGCCAAGAATGGGTATCTAACTATGGCTACACCTTC. Residues: CASSQEWVSNYGYTF.

This clonotype was observed at least ten times. V gene TRBV12-3 or TRBV12-4 combines with J gene TRBJ2-2; D gene ambiguous. The CDR3 has 15 residues. V lost 0 bases, J lost 1 base, and 6 bases lay in between. Here the CDR3 DNA reads TGTGCCAGCAGTTTAGCCCTTGGGAACACCGGGGAGCTGTTTTTT. Encoded protein: CASSLALGNTGELFF.

This clonotype was recorded many times. This chain connects TRBV20-1 to TRBJ2-7; 7 nucleotides align to TRBD2. Germline loops: CDR1 DFQATT, CDR2 SNEGSKA (reference sequence). This CDR3 has 17 amino acids. V shed 0 bases and J 4 bases; nucleotides not matched to a gene: 15. In DNA, the CDR3 is TGCAGTGCTAGAGATCCCCTAGCGGCCACTATCTCTTACGAGCAGTACTTC. It yields the protein CSARDPLAATISYEQYF.

This chain links TRBV4-1 with TRBJ2-1, with D unclear. CDR1 and CDR2 from the germline V gene are MGHRA and YSYEKL. The CDR3 extends over 12 amino acids. V dropped 0 bases and J dropped 9 bases, with 6 bases sitting between them. The CDR3 sequence is CASSQEVGEQFF. The CDR3 coding sequence is TGCGCCAGCAGCCAAGAGGTAGGTGAGCAGTTCTTC.

V is TRBV2 and J is TRBJ1-2; unclear D gene. The CDR3 sequence is 14 residues long. From germline, CDR1 is SNHLY and CDR2 FYNNEI. Deletions cut 5 bases from V and 0 bases from J, with 10 bases between. The CDR3 is CASSKAWANYGYTF. In nucleotides, the CDR3 is TGTGCCAGCAGTAAGGCATGGGCTAACTATGGCTACACCTTC.

This clonotype counts as medium-sized (0.01 to 0.1%). The J gene is TRBJ2-7, the V gene TRBV28, with D possibly TRBD1 on 6 matching bases. V was cut by 5 bases and J by 6 bases, with 11 bases left in between. CDR3 length: 12 residues. The germline V gene has CDR1 MDHEN and CDR2 SYDVKM. CDR3 sequence reads: CASSRTTGEQYF. Written as DNA, the CDR3 is TGTGCCAGCAGTCGGACGACAGGCGAGCAGTACTTC.